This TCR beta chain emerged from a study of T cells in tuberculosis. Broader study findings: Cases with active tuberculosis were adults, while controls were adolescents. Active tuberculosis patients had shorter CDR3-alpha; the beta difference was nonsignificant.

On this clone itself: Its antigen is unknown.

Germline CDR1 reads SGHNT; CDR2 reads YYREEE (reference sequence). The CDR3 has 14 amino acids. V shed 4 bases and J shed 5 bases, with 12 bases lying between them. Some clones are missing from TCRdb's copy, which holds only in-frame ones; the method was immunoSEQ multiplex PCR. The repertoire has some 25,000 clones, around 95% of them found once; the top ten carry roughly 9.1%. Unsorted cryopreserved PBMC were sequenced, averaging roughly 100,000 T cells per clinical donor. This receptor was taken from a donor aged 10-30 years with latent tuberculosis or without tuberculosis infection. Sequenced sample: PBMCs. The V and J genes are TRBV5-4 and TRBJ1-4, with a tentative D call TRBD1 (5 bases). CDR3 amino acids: CASSVGQGNEKLFF. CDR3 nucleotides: TGTGCCAGCAGCGTCGGACAAGGCAATGAAAAACTGTTTTTT.